Presented here are 27 T cell receptor beta chains from one specimen sequenced in a study of regulatory T cells in long-lasting Graves disease. Arm-PCR of CDR3 regions and iRepertoire HTBI primers were the basis on which TCR beta libraries were built. TCRdb used MiXCR to reprocess the multiplex PCR reads, holding one entry per CDR3 protein. The profile shows hundreds of thousands of distinct CDR3 sequences, 15% to 20% of them singletons. Noted time point: newly diagnosed GD, antithyroid drugs for less than 3 months. Scientists built the TCR library using RNA that was extracted from PBMCs. Sequencing used peripheral blood mononuclear cells (PBMCs), obtained at new diagnosis, from a patient treated with antithyroid drugs. All receptors come from a female donor with Graves disease.

This clonotype showed up many times. V gene TRBV24-1 combines with J gene TRBJ1-1; 7 bases align to TRBD1. Germline trimming cut 6 bases from V and 8 bases from J; bases unmatched to any gene: 8. Germline loops: CDR1 KGHDR, CDR2 SFDVKD. The CDR3 runs to 13 residues. The CDR3 bases are TGTGCCACCAGTTTGGGGACAGCTAGAGAAGCTTTCTTT. It specifies CATSLGTAREAFF.

This clonotype was detected many times. This chain connects TRBV6-2 or TRBV6-3 to TRBJ1-2; 9 positions agree with TRBD1. Germline V gene data show CDR1 as MNHEY and CDR2 as SVGEGT. CDR3 length: 14 amino acids. The V segment lost 7 bases and the J segment 6 bases; nucleotides outside the gene matches: 9. CDR3 DNA: TGTGCCAGCACTCAACCGGACAGGGGTAATGGCTACACCTTC. Protein: CASTQPDRGNGYTF.

There are many counts of this clonotype. The chain has TRBV10-3 and TRBJ2-6; TRBD2 matches 11 bases. Unmatched junction bases numbered 6, after V lost 8 bases and J lost 3 bases. Germline V CDR1 and CDR2: ENHRY, SYGVKD. The CDR3 sequence is 16 residues long. The CDR3 loop is CAIGVAGGLGANVLTF. CDR3 DNA sequence: TGTGCCATCGGAGTAGCGGGAGGGCTTGGGGCCAACGTCCTGACTTTC.

This clonotype was recorded at least ten times. The chain is built from TRBV7-9 and TRBJ2-2, with a weak D call TRBD2 (6 bases). This CDR3 region has 10 residues. CDR1 and CDR2 (germline): SEHNR, FQNEAQ (reference sequence). V lost 11 bases, J lost 5 bases, and 6 bases lay in between. In DNA, the CDR3 is TGTGCCGGGGGGACCGGGGAGCTGTTTTTT. This gives the protein CAGGTGELFF.

On this clonotype itself: A far bigger clonotype differs at one base, so this is likely a read error. The chain links TRBV30 to TRBJ2-3; D remains unclear. The J call may be faulty, since TRBJ1-1 better matches the DNA end. Germline loops: CDR1 GTSNPN, CDR2 SVGIG (reference sequence). This CDR3 is built from 12 residues. CDR3 DNA sequence: TGTGCCTGGAGTCCGCGACCCTTGCTGGCTTTCTTT. It codes for CAWSPRPLLAFF.

Worth noting for this clonotype: A far larger clone is only one base removed, so a read error is likely. The chain is built from TRBV12-3 or TRBV12-4 and TRBJ2-7; D may be TRBD2 (6 bases). Between the trimmed V and J ends, which lost 4 bases and 7 bases, there was a span of 17 bases. The length of the CDR3 is 14 residues. The CDR3 here is CASSYGTAINEQYF. As DNA, the CDR3 is TGTGCCAGCAGTTATGGGACTGCCATTAATGAGCAGTACTTC.

In regard to this clonotype: Since no conserved phenylalanine or tryptophan closes the CDR3, a read error is the likely cause. This chain connects TRBV2 to TRBJ2-7; 10 positions agree with TRBD2. Germline V gene sequence: CDR1 SNHLY, CDR2 FYNNEI. V lost 8 bases and J lost 7; bases outside the gene matches: 8. The CDR3 contains 13 residues. The CDR3 nucleotides read TGTGCCAGCGGAGCGGGAGGGGTTTCGGAGCAGTACCTC. Translated, it gives CASGAGGVSEQYL.

In its sample, this clonotype was seen many times. V gene TRBV12-3 or TRBV12-4 combines with J gene TRBJ2-3; 9 bases map to TRBD2. After removal of 2 bases from V and 0 bases from J, the junction contained 6 bases not matched to a gene. CDR3 length: 17 residues. Here the CDR3 DNA reads TGTGCCAGCAGTTTAACTAGCGGGCTCGCTAGCACAGATACGCAGTATTTT. This encodes CASSLTSGLASTDTQYF.

This clonotype was observed at least ten times. The rearrangement links TRBV5-4 to TRBJ1-2, with D uncertain. Germline V gives CDR1 SGHNT, CDR2 YYREEE (reference sequence). Between the trimmed V and J ends, which lost 4 bases and 0 bases, there was a span of 22 bases. CDR3 size: 18 residues. In DNA form, the CDR3 reads TGTGCCAGCAGCACAGAGGCCCTTTTGGCAGTTCCTAACTATGGCTACACCTTC. Its protein is CASSTEALLAVPNYGYTF.

V usage is TRBV30 and J usage is TRBJ2-7; D may match TRBD1 or TRBD2 (5 bases each). V lost 1 base to trimming and J lost 3 bases, with 13 bases between them. The CDR3 runs to 14 residues. Per the germline V gene, CDR1 is GTSNPN and CDR2 is SVGIG (reference sequence). The CDR3: CAWSGGTGGYEQYF. The CDR3 DNA reads as TGTGCCTGGAGTGGGGGGACCGGAGGCTACGAGCAGTACTTC.

The genes are TRBV20-1 and TRBJ1-1; no clear D gene. This CDR3 contains 12 residues. V was cut by 3 bases and J by 5 bases, with 10 bases left in between. The V gene's germline CDR1 is DFQATT and CDR2 SNEGSKA (reference sequence). CDR3 DNA: TGCAGTGCTAGCCCTCTAGGTACTGAAGCTTTCTTT. Amino acids: CSASPLGTEAFF.

This clonotype was detected many times. The chain combines TRBV2 with TRBJ2-2; 9 bases map to TRBD1. Trimming cost V 4 bases and J 1 base; bases outside gene matches: 4. The germline V gene has CDR1 SNHLY and CDR2 FYNNEI. The CDR3 sequence is 16 residues long. The CDR3 region is CASSVRTGENTGELFF. The DNA for the CDR3 is TGTGCCAGCAGTGTTAGGACAGGGGAGAACACCGGGGAGCTGTTTTTT.

This clonotype was seen more than once but under ten times. The J gene is TRBJ2-1, the V gene TRBV5-5, with a tentative D call TRBD1 (5 bases). V lost 5 bases, J lost 3 bases, and 12 bases lay in between. CDR1 and CDR2 (germline): SGHKS, YYEKEE (reference sequence). CDR3 length: 14 amino acids. CDR3 sequence: CASSFSTGYNEQFF. The DNA for the CDR3 is TGTGCCAGCAGTTTTTCCACAGGCTACAATGAGCAGTTCTTC.

This clonotype has at least ten counts. The rearrangement uses TRBV11-2 and TRBJ2-7; the D is unclear. The germline V gene encodes CDR1 SGHAT and CDR2 FQNNGV. CDR3 length equals 13 residues. Trimming took off 1 base at V and 7 bases at J, with 11 bases between the two ends. In DNA, the CDR3 is TGTGCCAGCAGCTTAGGCCACCTTTGGGAGCAGTACTTC. Amino acids: CASSLGHLWEQYF. The full variable domain, with the rest looked up from reference TRBV11-2 and TRBJ2-7, is EAGVAQSPRYKIIEKRQSVAFWCNPISGHATLYWYQQILGQGPKLLIQFQNNGVVDDSQLPKDRFSAERLKGVDSTLKIQPAKLEDSAVYLCASSLGHLWEQYFGPGTRLTVT.

V gene TRBV6-2 or TRBV6-3 combines with J gene TRBJ2-5; TRBD2 matches 12 bases. The CDR3 consists of 18 residues. Germline V gene lookup returns CDR1 MNHEY and CDR2 SVGEGT. V lost 5 bases to trimming and J lost 5 bases; unmatched junction nucleotides: 15. The CDR3 is CASSELLAGGPSMETQYF. CDR3 coding DNA: TGTGCCAGCAGTGAGCTCCTAGCGGGAGGGCCTAGTATGGAGACCCAGTACTTC.

To note about this clonotype: The final CDR3 position lacks the conserved phenylalanine or tryptophan, pointing to a likely read error. V gene TRBV20-1 combines with J gene TRBJ2-1; 9 bases map to TRBD2. The V gene's germline CDR1 is DFQATT and CDR2 SNEGSKA (reference sequence). This CDR3 is built from 16 residues. Trimming cost V 3 bases and J 8 bases; bases outside gene matches: 14. The CDR3 DNA follows: TGCAGTGCTAGTGATAGCGGGGGATCGGGGGGCGATGAGCAGTTCTGC. Its translation: CSASDSGGSGGDEQFC.

This clonotype was detected many times. The rearrangement links TRBV24-1 to TRBJ2-5; 7 bases match TRBD2. V trimming: 4 bases; J trimming: 1 base; junction bases outside the gene matches: 5. This CDR3 contains 15 residues. CDR1 and CDR2 from the germline V gene are KGHDR and SFDVKD. The CDR3 sequence: CATSDPSGSQETQYF. Written as DNA, the CDR3 is TGTGCCACCAGTGACCCTAGCGGATCCCAAGAGACCCAGTACTTC.

This clonotype was found many times. The rearrangement uses TRBV27 and TRBJ2-3, with 8 bases aligning to TRBD1. Germline CDR1 MNHEY, CDR2 SMNVEV (reference sequence). This CDR3 is 14 amino acids long. Germline trimming cut 3 bases from V and 6 bases from J; bases unmatched to any gene: 5. The CDR3 bases are TGTGCCAGCAGTTTTGGACAGGGCTGGGATACGCAGTATTTT. It encodes CASSFGQGWDTQYF.

Worth noting for this clonotype: A much more abundant neighbour one base away suggests this may be a read error. The J gene is TRBJ2-2, the V gene TRBV4-2; 9 nucleotides align to TRBD2. CDR1 LGHNA and CDR2 YNFKEQ come from the germline V gene. The CDR3 consists of 17 residues. CDR3 in amino acids: CASSQGETSGNTGELLF. The CDR3 DNA reads as TGTGCCAGCAGCCAAGGGGAGACTAGCGGAAACACCGGGGAGCTGTTGTTT.

At least ten counts were recorded for this clonotype. The chain joins TRBV27 to TRBJ2-1; 9 positions match TRBD1. Germline V lookup: CDR1 MNHEY, CDR2 SMNVEV (reference sequence). V was clipped by 7 bases and J by 0 bases; unmatched bases: 4. The CDR3 spans 15 residues. CDR3 sequence: CASTQDRGSYNEQFF. Written as DNA, the CDR3 is TGTGCCAGCACCCAGGACAGGGGCTCCTACAATGAGCAGTTCTTC.

This clonotype has a count of ten or more. The chain uses TRBV29-1 and TRBJ1-2, with a weak D call TRBD1 (6 bases). The CDR3 contains 14 residues. Deletions cut 6 bases from V and 6 bases from J, with 20 bases between. The germline V gene has CDR1 SQVTM and CDR2 ANQGSEA. CDR3 protein: CSVSGRGATNGYTF. CDR3 bases: TGCAGCGTGTCGGGGCGGGGGGCGACGAATGGCTACACCTTC.

The sample holds many counts of this clonotype. The rearrangement uses TRBV11-2 and TRBJ2-7; no clear D. This CDR3 contains 14 residues. Trimming cost V 5 bases and J 5 bases, with 16 bases left between them. The germline V gene encodes CDR1 SGHAT and CDR2 FQNNGV. The CDR3 loop is CASSKKLVTDEQYF. Written as DNA, the CDR3 is TGTGCCAGCAGCAAGAAATTAGTCACGGACGAGCAGTACTTC. Combining the CDR3 with reference TRBV11-2 and TRBJ2-7 gives the whole variable domain EAGVAQSPRYKIIEKRQSVAFWCNPISGHATLYWYQQILGQGPKLLIQFQNNGVVDDSQLPKDRFSAERLKGVDSTLKIQPAKLEDSAVYLCASSKKLVTDEQYFGPGTRLTVT.

A word on this clonotype: Possible read error: a much larger clone is one base away. This chain joins TRBV28 and TRBJ2-7, with 13 nucleotides matching TRBD2. The germline V gene encodes CDR1 MDHEN and CDR2 SYDVKM. There are 17 residues in the CDR3. The trim removed 2 bases at V and 7 bases at J, leaving 11 bases unmatched. CDR3 residues: CASSLRTSGRLIDEQYF. The CDR3 DNA reads as TGTGCCAGCAGTTTAAGGACTAGCGGGAGACTTATTGATGAGCAGTACTTC.

In this sample, this clonotype turned up many times. The chain has TRBV7-8 and TRBJ1-4; D might be TRBD1 (5 bases). CDR3 length: 14 amino acids. Germline V CDR1 and CDR2: SGHVS, FQNEAQ. V lost 1 base and J 8 bases, leaving 11 bases between the germline ends. CDR3 DNA: TGTGCCAGCAGCTTAGGCAGGGCGGGGGAAAAACTGTTTTTT. Translated: CASSLGRAGEKLFF.

This clonotype has ten or more counts. The chain employs TRBV5-6 and TRBJ1-1; D uncertain. This CDR3 contains 15 residues. Germline V lookup: CDR1 SGHDT, CDR2 YYEEEE. The V end lost 4 bases, the J end lost 3 bases, and 16 bases lay between the germline ends. As DNA, the CDR3 is TGTGCCAGCAGCCTCCTCCGGGGTCTGGACACTGAAGCTTTCTTT. Its protein is CASSLLRGLDTEAFF.

The chain couples TRBV4-1 to TRBJ2-5; D is possibly TRBD2 (5 bases). CDR1 is MGHRA, CDR2 YSYEKL, per germline. The V end lost 0 bases, the J end lost 5 bases, and 16 bases lay between the germline ends. This CDR3 has 16 amino acids. DNA for the CDR3: TGCGCCAGCAGCCAAGATCCGGCCTCCAAGCGGGAGACCCAGTACTTC. Translated, it gives CASSQDPASKRETQYF.

This clonotype has ten or more counts. The DNA of the CDR3 is TGTGCCAGCACTCCCCGGCGGGGGGAAAATGAAAAACTGTTTTTT. Translated: CASTPRRGENEKLFF. The chain joins TRBV27 to TRBJ1-4; the D gene is possibly TRBD1 (5 bases). This CDR3 has 15 residues. Trimming took off 7 bases at V and 5 bases at J, with 17 bases between the two ends. Germline lookup yields CDR1 MNHEY and CDR2 SMNVEV (reference sequence).